The clone carrying this TCR beta chain is a singleton in its sample. This sample was taken from a study of CD8+ T cells in alopecia areata. Overall study: Those treated were given oral tofacitinib at 5 to 10 mg twice daily.

Individuals with alopecia areata gave both lesional scalp punch biopsies and peripheral blood for collection. Reverse transcribed after extraction, RNA yielded cDNA as the sequencing template. Libraries were prepared by immunoSEQ multiplex PCR; TCRdb keeps only in-frame clonotypes and omits some of them. The sample records some 13,000 clones, more than 50% being singletons. Germline values: CDR1 MNHEY, CDR2 SMNVEV (reference sequence). J lost 14 bases, V lost 2 bases, and 17 bases had no gene match. This CDR3 has 16 amino acids. The chain employs TRBV27 and TRBJ1-4, with 7 bases identical to TRBD1. The origin of this receptor is a human donor with alopecia areata. Material for sequencing was skin. This CDR3 reads CASSLATGFSSGLLFF. DNA for the CDR3: TGTGCCAGCAGTTTAGCGACAGGGTTCTCGTCCGGTTTGCTGTTTTTT.